The 27 T cell receptor beta chains below all came from one sample that was sequenced in a study of T-cell memory formation after mild COVID-19. TCRdb fed the 5' RACE reads into MiXCR, producing one record per CDR3 protein. Of 400,000 to 500,000 distinct CDR3 sequences in the sample, roughly a quarter were seen once. Sample: PBMCs or a T cell subset sorted from them (not recorded which). Receptor source: an adult woman who had mild COVID-19 (a few samples of this study predate the infection). Cell type and time point are not known.

This chain uses TRBV12-3 or TRBV12-4 with TRBJ2-2, with D perhaps being TRBD1 or TRBD2 (5 bases each). The CDR3 is 15 amino acids. V lost 7 bases to trimming and J lost 7 bases, with 19 bases between them. The CDR3 reads CASTDEGSRFGELFF. As DNA, the CDR3 is TGTGCCAGCACCGACGAGGGGTCGCGGTTCGGGGAGCTGTTTTTT.

There are many counts of this clonotype. The V gene is TRBV7-8, the J gene TRBJ1-2; 8 nucleotides align to TRBD1. With 2 bases clipped from V and 6 bases from J, the junction kept 14 bases outside the gene matches. Germline CDR1 and CDR2: SGHVS and FQNEAQ. There are 17 residues in the CDR3. CDR3 nucleotide sequence: TGTGCCAGCAGCTTATCCAGGGCAGGGGGCTACCGCAATGGCTACACCTTC. This gives the protein CASSLSRAGGYRNGYTF. The full variable domain, in which reference TRBV7-8 and TRBJ1-2 provide the parts outside the CDR3, is GAGVSQSPRYKVAKRGQDVALRCDPISGHVSLFWYQQALGQGPEFLTYFQNEAQLDKSGLPSDRFFAERPEGSVSTLKIQRTQQEDSAVYLCASSLSRAGGYRNGYTFGSGTRLTVV.

The chain has TRBV3-1 and TRBJ1-1; D is possibly TRBD1 (6 bases). The V gene lost 1 base and the J gene lost 1 base, with 10 bases spanning the gap. The germline V gene encodes CDR1 LGHDT and CDR2 YNNKEL (reference sequence). CDR3 length: 15 amino acids. CDR3 DNA sequence: TGTGCCAGCAGCCAAGGACAGGCCAGGAACACTGAAGCTTTCTTT. This encodes CASSQGQARNTEAFF.

CDR3 nucleotide sequence: TGTGCCAGCACCACCGGGACGACCCATACGCAGTATTTT. It translates to CASTTGTTHTQYF. The chain is built from TRBV3-1 and TRBJ2-3; D tentatively fits TRBD1 or TRBD2 (5 bases each). Trimming took 7 bases from V and 7 from J, leaving 15 bases between them. This CDR3 region has 13 residues. Germline assignment: CDR1 LGHDT and CDR2 YNNKEL (reference sequence).

The chain has TRBV6-2 or TRBV6-3 and TRBJ2-2, with D possibly matching TRBD2 (5 bases). Germline CDR1 is MNHEY and CDR2 is SVGEGT. Trimming cost V 4 bases and J 0 bases, with 6 bases left between them. The CDR3 totals 14 residues. Written as DNA, the CDR3 is TGTGCCAGCAGTTTCGGGACGAACACCGGGGAGCTGTTTTTT. It encodes CASSFGTNTGELFF.

This rearrangement joins TRBV9 to TRBJ2-5; D is ambiguous. The V gene lost 3 bases and the J gene lost 2 bases, with 8 bases spanning the gap. Germline V gene data show CDR1 as SGDLS and CDR2 as YYNGEE. The CDR3 sequence is 13 residues long. The CDR3 region is CASSADPQETQYF. CDR3 nucleotides: TGTGCCAGCAGCGCCGATCCGCAAGAGACCCAGTACTTC. The full variable domain, completed using reference TRBV9 and TRBJ2-5, is DSGVTQTPKHLITATGQRVTLRCSPRSGDLSVYWYQQSLDQGLQFLIQYYNGEERAKGNILERFSAQQFPDLHSELNLSSLELGDSALYFCASSADPQETQYFGPGTRLLVL.

The chain joins TRBV5-5 to TRBJ2-1; 11 positions match TRBD2. This CDR3 is built from 17 residues. V trimming: 4 bases; J trimming: 4 bases; junction bases outside the gene matches: 10. CDR1 is SGHKS and CDR2 is YYEKEE in the germline V gene (reference sequence). CDR3 protein: CASSLYLLAGAYNEQFF. The CDR3 DNA sequence: TGTGCCAGCAGCCTCTACCTACTAGCGGGAGCGTACAATGAGCAGTTCTTC. The full variable domain, with the rest looked up from reference TRBV5-5 and TRBJ2-1, is DAGVTQSPTHLIKTRGQQVTLRCSPISGHKSVSWYQQVLGQGPQFIFQYYEKEERGRGNFPDRFSARQFPNYSSELNVNALLLGDSALYLCASSLYLLAGAYNEQFFGPGTRLTVL.

The gene calls are TRBV4-2 and TRBJ2-1, with D perhaps TRBD2 (7 bases). Trimming removed 0 bases at V and 4 bases at J, with 16 bases between. The CDR3 spans 17 residues. Germline CDR1 reads LGHNA; CDR2 reads YNFKEQ. The CDR3 DNA is TGTGCCAGCAGCCAAGAATTAGGGGGAGGGCCGTACAATGAGCAGTTCTTC. Translated: CASSQELGGGPYNEQFF.

On this clonotype: One end of the junction does not line up with germline, which may come from a read error. The genes are TRBV3-1 and TRBJ2-1, with 11 bases lining up with TRBD1. Looked up from germline, CDR1 is LGHDT and CDR2 is YNNKEL (reference sequence). The CDR3 has 16 amino acids. CDR3 nucleotides: TGTGACAGCAGCCAAGATGGGGACAGGGGGTGGTATGAGCAGTTCTTC. Translation: CDSSQDGDRGWYEQFF.

V gene TRBV5-6 combines with J gene TRBJ1-2, with 10 positions matching TRBD1. The CDR3 is made up of 16 amino acids. The germline V gene encodes CDR1 SGHDT and CDR2 YYEEEE. The ends lost 0 bases at V and 6 bases at J; junction bases unmatched: 8. The CDR3 DNA is TGTGCCAGCAGCTTGGTGGGACAGGGGTCGTATCATGGCTACACCTTC. As protein: CASSLVGQGSYHGYTF.

This clonotype turned up a few times. This chain connects TRBV24-1 to TRBJ1-5; the D is unclear. V lost 4 bases, J lost 7 bases, and 13 bases lay in between. The CDR3 runs 14 residues. The V gene's germline CDR1 is KGHDR and CDR2 SFDVKD. The CDR3 nucleotides read TGTGCCACCAGTGACCTGGGCGGTCCCCAGCCCCAGCATTTT. This sequence encodes CATSDLGGPQPQHF.

This chain links TRBV3-1 with TRBJ2-1; D is ambiguous. CDR1 and CDR2 from the germline V gene are LGHDT and YNNKEL (reference sequence). There are 14 residues in the CDR3. V lost 0 bases and J 1 base, leaving 4 bases between the germline ends. The CDR3 bases are TGTGCCAGCAGCCAAGACGCGTCCTACAATGAGCAGTTCTTC. Amino acid sequence: CASSQDASYNEQFF.

V is TRBV19 and J is TRBJ2-1; D is unclear. Trimming took 6 bases from V and 0 from J, leaving 15 bases between them. Germline CDR1 and CDR2: LNHDA and SQIVND (reference sequence). CDR3 length: 16 amino acids. The CDR3 loop reads CASSPLGGSSYNEQFF. In nucleotides, the CDR3 is TGTGCCAGTAGCCCGCTGGGCGGTAGCTCCTACAATGAGCAGTTCTTC.

This clonotype turned up a few times. V gene TRBV5-1 combines with J gene TRBJ2-3, with D possibly being TRBD2 (6 bases). Trimming left V 6 bases short and J 1 base short, with 12 bases between. Germline V gene lookup returns CDR1 SGHRS and CDR2 YFSETQ. The CDR3 is 14 amino acids. The CDR3 DNA reads TGCGCCAGCACCCCTTGGGGGGGCACAGATACGCAGTATTTT. Its translation: CASTPWGGTDTQYF.

V is TRBV4-3 and J is TRBJ1-1; possibly TRBD1 for D (5 bases). The CDR3 extends over 15 amino acids. V was clipped by 5 bases and J by 0 bases, with 13 bases between them. From germline, CDR1 is LGHNA and CDR2 YSLEER. The CDR3 nucleotides read TGCGCCAGCAGCGGAACCGGGACGGTGAACACTGAAGCTTTCTTT. Translation gives CASSGTGTVNTEAFF.

This clonotype was counted only a few times. V is TRBV24-1 and J is TRBJ2-2; 10 bases agree with TRBD1. CDR3 length equals 15 residues. CDR1 and CDR2 (germline): KGHDR, SFDVKD. Losses at the gene ends were 5 bases for V and 6 bases for J; bases not matched to a gene: 5. CDR3 in DNA: TGTGCCACCAGTGCTCGGGACAGGGGTCCCGGGGAGCTGTTTTTT. This encodes CATSARDRGPGELFF.

The CDR3 reads CASSLMPQNTEAFF. The CDR3 DNA sequence: TGTGCCAGCAGTTTAATGCCCCAGAACACTGAAGCTTTCTTT. The chain uses TRBV12-3 or TRBV12-4 and TRBJ1-1; D gene unclear. V gave up 2 bases and J gave up 1 base, with 8 bases separating them. This CDR3 has 14 amino acids.

The CDR3 DNA reads as TGTGCCAGCAGACCGAAGGGCAGGGAGAACTATGGCTACACCTTC. Protein: CASRPKGRENYGYTF. The chain links TRBV3-1 to TRBJ1-2; a possible D gene is TRBD1 (5 bases). The germline V gene has CDR1 LGHDT and CDR2 YNNKEL (reference sequence). The CDR3 extends over 15 amino acids. Trimming took off 6 bases at V and 2 bases at J, with 16 bases between the two ends.

The chain joins TRBV7-2 to TRBJ2-7; TRBD2 might be the D (5 bases). Germline values: CDR1 SGHTA, CDR2 FQGNSA. This CDR3 has 16 residues. Trimming took off 0 bases at V and 0 bases at J, with 12 bases between the two ends. The CDR3 nucleotides are TGTGCCAGCAGCTTAGCTGTGGTAGCGTTCTCCTACGAGCAGTACTTC. Protein sequence: CASSLAVVAFSYEQYF.

The table lists this clonotype with a count of one. The rearrangement joins TRBV25-1 to TRBJ1-1, with D maybe TRBD1 (5 bases). Germline V gene sequence: CDR1 MGHDK, CDR2 SYGVNS. Trimming cost V 5 bases and J 4 bases, with 14 bases left between them. There are 14 residues in the CDR3. The CDR3 nucleotides are TGTGCCAGCAGTCTGCAGGGTAGGGGCACTGAAGCTTTCTTT. Its protein is CASSLQGRGTEAFF.

There are a few counts of this clonotype. The chain joins TRBV3-1 to TRBJ2-5; D may be TRBD1 (6 bases). Germline values: CDR1 LGHDT, CDR2 YNNKEL (reference sequence). Trimming cost V 4 bases and J 1 base, with 13 bases left between them. CDR3 length equals 15 residues. The chain's CDR3 is CASSRFTGSQETQYF. CDR3 nucleotide sequence: TGTGCCAGCAGCCGATTCACAGGGAGCCAAGAGACCCAGTACTTC.

This chain connects TRBV5-1 to TRBJ2-5; D could derive from TRBD1 or TRBD2 (5 bases each). CDR3 length: 16 amino acids. Germline CDR1 SGHRS, CDR2 YFSETQ. The V end was cut by 4 bases, the J end by 5 bases, with 21 bases between. The CDR3 bases are TGCGCCAGCAGCCCCGAGGGACCGGCCCTAGGGGAGACCCAGTACTTC. It yields the protein CASSPEGPALGETQYF.

This clonotype showed up just a few times. This chain connects TRBV5-1 to TRBJ1-5; D unclear. V was trimmed by 0 bases and J by 2 bases, leaving 18 bases between them. CDR1 SGHRS and CDR2 YFSETQ come from the germline V gene. The CDR3 extends over 18 amino acids. Written as DNA, the CDR3 is TGCGCCAGCAGCTTGGGTCCCAGGTCGGGCATGGGCAATCAGCCCCAGCATTTT. Translating it yields CASSLGPRSGMGNQPQHF.

This clonotype showed up many times. The gene calls are TRBV20-1 and TRBJ1-1, with 7 bases identical to TRBD1. The V gene's germline CDR1 is DFQATT and CDR2 SNEGSKA (reference sequence). This CDR3 is built from 13 residues. V lost 2 bases and J lost 10; bases outside the gene matches: 10. CDR3 in DNA: TGCAGTGCTAGAAACCCGACAGGGATGGTAGCTTTCTTT. It is translated as CSARNPTGMVAFF.

J is TRBJ2-3 and V is TRBV7-7, with TRBD2 matching over 10 bases. Losses at the gene ends were 5 bases for V and 9 bases for J; bases not matched to a gene: 17. This CDR3 is built from 17 residues. CDR1 and CDR2 (germline): SSHAT, FNYEAQ (reference sequence). CDR3 sequence: CASSPSLKRGGWGTQYF. In DNA, the CDR3 is TGTGCCAGCAGCCCAAGCCTCAAGCGGGGGGGCTGGGGGACGCAGTATTTT.

This clonotype was counted at least ten times. The chain is built from TRBV12-3 or TRBV12-4 and TRBJ2-1, with 7 bases lining up with TRBD1. Losses at the gene ends were 5 bases for V and 4 bases for J; bases not matched to a gene: 8. The CDR3 has 15 amino acids. CDR3 amino acids: CASSPRAGGYNEQFF. The CDR3 DNA is TGTGCCAGCAGTCCCCGCGCAGGGGGATACAATGAGCAGTTCTTC.

The chain has TRBV7-2 and TRBJ2-7; D is undetermined. With 3 bases removed from V and 0 bases from J, the gap between germline ends came to 12 bases. Germline V gene sequence: CDR1 SGHTA, CDR2 FQGNSA. This CDR3 has 15 amino acids. The CDR3 protein is CASSFSASSSYEQYF. The CDR3 DNA reads as TGTGCCAGCAGCTTTTCAGCGTCGAGCTCCTACGAGCAGTACTTC.